These 26 T cell receptor beta chains were sequenced from one sample in a study of T cells in tuberculosis. The protocol was immunoSEQ multiplex PCR, while the TCRdb copy is restricted to in-frame clones and leaves out a portion. Of under 50,000 clones listed, approximately 94% were seen once; the top ten hold almost 4.5%. Time point denoted: new active TB diagnosis, blood taken before or within 7 days of starting treatment. Sequencing was performed on PBMCs, taken at tuberculosis diagnosis. These receptors were taken from an adult with tuberculosis.

This clone was counted a few times. CDR3 residues: CASGLVPGGGPLEQFF. CDR3 sequence (DNA): TGTGCTAGTGGTTTGGTACCTGGCGGGGGACCGCTTGAGCAGTTCTTC. V gene TRBV12-5 combines with J gene TRBJ2-1, with 7 bases matching TRBD2. The length of the CDR3 is 16 residues. J gave up 9 bases and V 0 bases, and 11 bases lay outside the gene matches. From germline, CDR1 is LGHNT and CDR2 FRNRAP.

V and J are TRBV28 and TRBJ2-2; D is possibly TRBD2 (5 bases). The CDR3 spans 18 residues. V shed 10 bases and J shed 0 bases, with 24 bases lying between them. Germline CDR1 and CDR2: MDHEN and SYDVKM. The CDR3: CATLEAGRYHANTGELFF. The CDR3, as DNA: TGTGCCACCTTGGAGGCAGGCAGATATCACGCGAACACCGGGGAGCTGTTTTTT.

The rearrangement links TRBV7-9 to TRBJ2-7; perhaps TRBD2 as D (5 bases). V lost 2 bases, J lost 6 bases, and 14 bases lay in between. CDR3 length equals 14 residues. Germline V CDR1 and CDR2: SEHNR, FQNEAQ (reference sequence). The CDR3 reads CASSLTGSATEQYF. The CDR3 region has the DNA TGTGCCAGCAGCTTAACGGGGTCAGCTACCGAGCAGTACTTC.

The rearrangement links TRBV28 to TRBJ1-1; D unclear. V shed 3 bases and J shed 0 bases, with 2 bases lying between them. CDR1 MDHEN and CDR2 SYDVKM come from the germline V gene. The CDR3 runs 12 residues. The CDR3 is CASSFMNTEAFF. CDR3 DNA sequence: TGTGCCAGCAGTTTTATGAACACTGAAGCTTTCTTT.

The chain couples TRBV11-2 to TRBJ1-2; D is uncertain. V was clipped by 0 bases and J by 8 bases, with 19 bases between them. CDR3 length equals 16 residues. CDR1 and CDR2 (germline): SGHAT, FQNNGV. The CDR3 DNA reads as TGTGCCAGCAGCTTAGATTCCCGAACTGTGAGCGCGGGCTACACCTTC. Protein: CASSLDSRTVSAGYTF. The whole variable domain, remainder taken from reference TRBV11-2 and TRBJ1-2, is EAGVAQSPRYKIIEKRQSVAFWCNPISGHATLYWYQQILGQGPKLLIQFQNNGVVDDSQLPKDRFSAERLKGVDSTLKIQPAKLEDSAVYLCASSLDSRTVSAGYTFGSGTRLTVV.

The chain joins TRBV10-3 to TRBJ2-3, with D tentatively TRBD2 (6 bases). Germline CDR1 reads ENHRY; CDR2 reads SYGVKD. V was clipped by 3 bases and J by 2 bases, with 9 bases between them. The length of the CDR3 is 14 residues. This CDR3 reads CAISDRGATDTQYF. DNA for the CDR3: TGTGCCATCAGTGATCGCGGGGCCACAGATACGCAGTATTTT.

This sequence joins TRBV5-8 and TRBJ1-1; TRBD1 matches at 8 bases. This CDR3 region has 15 residues. The junction had 6 bases not matched to a gene; V was cut back by 0 bases and J by 5 bases. Germline V lookup: CDR1 SGHTS, CDR2 YDEGEE. CDR3 sequence: CASSLGQGAWTEAFF. The CDR3 nucleotides are TGTGCCAGCAGCTTGGGTCAGGGGGCTTGGACTGAAGCTTTCTTT.

This clone has more than one count but fewer than ten. This rearrangement joins TRBV9 to TRBJ1-1, with D possibly TRBD1 on 5 matching bases. The V end lost 1 base, the J end lost 4 bases, and 11 bases lay between the germline ends. Germline CDR1 SGDLS, CDR2 YYNGEE. CDR3 size: 14 residues. Here the CDR3 reads CASSVLQGSTEAFF. The CDR3 nucleotides are TGTGCCAGCAGCGTATTGCAGGGTTCCACTGAAGCTTTCTTT.

V and J are TRBV19 and TRBJ1-6; tentatively, D is TRBD1 (5 bases). CDR1 is LNHDA, CDR2 SQIVND, per germline (reference sequence). The ends were cut back, 5 bases at V and 6 bases at J, with 8 bases in the middle. The CDR3 has 13 residues. Here the CDR3 DNA reads TGTGCCAGTAGTGGGACTTTTAATTCACCCCTCCACTTT. It yields the protein CASSGTFNSPLHF. Full variable domain (remainder filled in from reference TRBV19 and TRBJ1-6): DGGITQSPKYLFRKEGQNVTLSCEQNLNHDAMYWYRQDPGQGLRLIYYSQIVNDFQKGDIAEGYSVSREKKESFPLTVTSAQKNPTAFYLCASSGTFNSPLHFGNGTRLTVT.

The rearrangement joins TRBV9 to TRBJ2-2; D is perhaps TRBD2 (6 bases). The CDR3 spans 18 residues. Trimming took off 4 bases at V and 8 bases at J, with 27 bases between the two ends. CDR1 and CDR2 from the germline V gene are SGDLS and YYNGEE. The CDR3 region is CASSLHLTRDFRPGELFF. The CDR3 nucleotides read TGTGCCAGCAGCCTCCACCTGACACGGGACTTTCGGCCGGGGGAGCTGTTTTTT.

V and J are TRBV7-6 and TRBJ2-7, with 11 bases that match TRBD1. Germline CDR1 SGHVS, CDR2 FNYEAQ. This CDR3 is built from 14 residues. The V and J ends lost 4 bases and 5 bases, in that order; junction bases with no gene match: 4. CDR3 coding DNA: TGTGCCAGCAGCTATGGGACAGGGGGTGACGAGCAGTACTTC. It specifies CASSYGTGGDEQYF.

This clone showed up just once. CDR3 region: CAISEGTGGEAFF. The CDR3 DNA is TGTGCCATCAGTGAGGGGACAGGAGGGGAAGCTTTCTTT. The rearrangement uses TRBV10-3 and TRBJ1-1; 8 bases are a match to TRBD1. In germline, CDR1 is ENHRY, CDR2 SYGVKD. The CDR3 loop spans 13 amino acids. Unmatched junction bases numbered 4, after V lost 2 bases and J lost 8 bases.

J is TRBJ2-7 and V is TRBV5-1, with D tentatively TRBD1 (6 bases). V was pared by 4 bases and J by 2 bases, with 16 bases between. The germline CDR1 and CDR2 sequences are SGHRS and YFSETQ. The CDR3 consists of 15 residues. The CDR3 DNA sequence: TGCGCCAGCAGCCCCGCCTGGGGACATACCTACGAGCAGTACTTC. Protein: CASSPAWGHTYEQYF.

The chain has TRBV28 and TRBJ2-7; TRBD1 matches at 9 bases. Germline assignment: CDR1 MDHEN and CDR2 SYDVKM. Trimming cost V 6 bases and J 5 bases; bases outside gene matches: 8. CDR3 length equals 14 residues. This CDR3 reads CASSLWGDRDEQYF. CDR3 DNA: TGTGCCAGCAGCCTATGGGGGGACAGGGACGAGCAGTACTTC.

The chain combines TRBV14 with TRBJ1-1, with a tentative D call TRBD1 (6 bases). The CDR3 covers 14 residues. The V end was cut by 5 bases, the J end by 1 base, with 11 bases between. Germline CDR1 SGHDN, CDR2 FVKESK. CDR3 sequence reads: CASSRQATNTEAFF. Here the CDR3 DNA reads TGTGCCAGCAGCAGACAGGCTACGAACACTGAAGCTTTCTTT.

The chain uses TRBV21-1 and TRBJ2-7; the tabulated D call, TRBD2, remains unverified against the DNA. TRBV21-1 is an annotated pseudogene. The CDR3 has 15 residues. The CDR3 region is CASSKWIEGTYEQYF. Written as DNA, the CDR3 is TGTGCCAGCAGCAAATGGATAGAGGGTACCTACGAGCAGTACTTC.

The chain carries TRBV15 and TRBJ2-7; 8 nucleotides line up with TRBD1. The V gene end was trimmed by 1 base and the J gene end by 4 bases; junction bases not matched to a gene: 6. This CDR3 has 15 residues. Germline V gene sequence: CDR1 LNHNV, CDR2 YYDKDF (reference sequence). The DNA for the CDR3 is TGTGCCACCAGCAGAGGCAGGGGGCCAAGGTACGAGCAGTACTTC. It codes for CATSRGRGPRYEQYF. Drawing the rest from reference TRBV15 and TRBJ2-7, the complete variable domain is DAMVIQNPRYQVTQFGKPVTLSCSQTLNHNVMYWYQQKSSQAPKLLFHYYDKDFNNEADTPDNFQSRRPNTSFCFLDIRSPGLGDTAMYLCATSRGRGPRYEQYFGPGTRLTVT.

CDR3 protein: CASSPLQSGPGGKLFF. The CDR3 nucleotides read TGTGCCAGCAGCCCTCTACAATCGGGGCCGGGGGGGAAACTGTTTTTT. The chain joins TRBV9 to TRBJ1-4, with a possible D match to TRBD1 (5 bases). This CDR3 has 16 residues. The germline CDR1 and CDR2 sequences are SGDLS and YYNGEE. Deletions cut 4 bases from V and 11 bases from J, with 24 bases between.

The rearrangement links TRBV11-2 to TRBJ1-6; 9 nucleotides agree with TRBD1. Germline V CDR1 and CDR2: SGHAT, FQNNGV. CDR3 length: 16 residues. V shed 3 bases, J shed 7 bases, and the junction held 7 bases outside the gene matches. In DNA, the CDR3 is TGTGCCAGCAGCTTCTACGGGACAGGGAACAATTCACCCCTCCACTTT. It translates to CASSFYGTGNNSPLHF.

In its sample, this clone was seen once. The V and J genes are TRBV7-3 and TRBJ2-3; TRBD2 aligns across 7 bases. Unmatched junction bases numbered 5, after V lost 5 bases and J lost 6 bases. Looked up from germline, CDR1 is SGHTA and CDR2 is FQGTGA. The CDR3 is 13 residues long. Here the CDR3 reads CASSPSGLDTQYF. DNA of the CDR3: TGTGCCAGCAGCCCTAGCGGCTTGGATACGCAGTATTTT.

This chain uses TRBV9 with TRBJ2-1; 8 bases align to TRBD2. V lost 1 base and J lost 1; bases outside the gene matches: 19. Germline-derived CDR1 and CDR2 are SGDLS and YYNGEE. The CDR3 contains 21 residues. CDR3 protein: CASSVSTPSSSGGWSYNEQFF. The DNA of the CDR3 is TGTGCCAGCAGCGTAAGTACCCCCAGTTCCAGCGGGGGTTGGTCCTACAATGAGCAGTTCTTC. The full variable domain, rest sourced from reference TRBV9 and TRBJ2-1, is DSGVTQTPKHLITATGQRVTLRCSPRSGDLSVYWYQQSLDQGLQFLIQYYNGEERAKGNILERFSAQQFPDLHSELNLSSLELGDSALYFCASSVSTPSSSGGWSYNEQFFGPGTRLTVL.

The chain uses TRBV28 and TRBJ2-7; 7 nucleotides line up with TRBD1. The CDR3 consists of 15 residues. Germline-derived CDR1 and CDR2 are MDHEN and SYDVKM. V trimming: 6 bases; J trimming: 4 bases; junction bases outside the gene matches: 12. CDR3 region: CASSPGQALLYEQYF. The CDR3 nucleotides are TGTGCCAGCAGCCCTGGACAGGCCCTACTTTACGAGCAGTACTTC.

The CDR3 loop reads CASSRTGSTVRNIQYF. CDR3 nucleotide sequence: TGTGCCAGCAGTCGGACAGGGTCCACAGTTAGAAACATTCAGTACTTC. The chain employs TRBV28 and TRBJ2-4; 8 nucleotides agree with TRBD1. From germline, CDR1 is MDHEN and CDR2 SYDVKM. Trimming removed 5 bases from V and 6 bases from J; junction bases left unmatched: 12. This CDR3 contains 16 residues. Together with reference TRBV28 and TRBJ2-4, the CDR3 gives the full variable domain: DVKVTQSSRYLVKRTGEKVFLECVQDMDHENMFWYRQDPGLGLRLIYFSYDVKMKEKGDIPEGYSVSREKKERFSLILESASTNQTSMYLCASSRTGSTVRNIQYFGAGTRLSVL.

The chain is built from TRBV5-6 and TRBJ1-2, with 9 bases identical to TRBD1. The V gene end was trimmed by 0 bases and the J gene end by 3 bases; junction bases not matched to a gene: 9. CDR3 length: 17 amino acids. Germline CDR1 is SGHDT and CDR2 is YYEEEE. In DNA form, the CDR3 reads TGTGCCAGCAGCTTGGGGACAGGGGCCATCTTCGACTATGGCTACACCTTC. It codes for CASSLGTGAIFDYGYTF.

The rearrangement links TRBV28 to TRBJ1-5, with 7 bases matching TRBD1. Unmatched junction bases numbered 11, after V lost 5 bases and J lost 7 bases. CDR3 size: 15 residues. Per germline, CDR1 MDHEN and CDR2 SYDVKM. The CDR3 spells CASSTNRGRRQPQHF. CDR3 DNA: TGTGCCAGCAGTACAAACAGGGGAAGGAGGCAGCCCCAGCATTTT.

The rearrangement joins TRBV19 to TRBJ1-2, with 8 positions matching TRBD1. V dropped 4 bases and J dropped 5; count of bases not matched to a gene: 9. Germline assignment: CDR1 LNHDA and CDR2 SQIVND (reference sequence). This CDR3 spans 15 amino acids. The CDR3 bases are TGTGCCAGTAGTACCCCCAACAGGGGGAGGTATGGCTACACCTTC. Encoded protein: CASSTPNRGRYGYTF.